This T cell receptor (beta chain) was observed in a study of cytomegalovirus exposure and HLA in healthy donors. Study-wide findings and caveats: Most observed TCR sequences were rare, whereas some public TCRs were detected in many donors.

CDR1 and CDR2 from the germline V gene are SEHNR and FQNEAQ (reference sequence). The CDR3 has 13 amino acids. V shed 3 bases and J shed 6 bases, with 8 bases lying between them. To note about this clone: Its specificity is not known.

PCR amplification relied on 60 Vbeta primers (plus 13 Jbeta primers). Data came from immunoSEQ multiplex PCR; TCRdb stores just in-frame clones and leaves some out. Of about 130,000 clones in the sample, 84% were seen once. The receptor comes from a middle-aged man in good health and CMV-seronegative. The J gene is TRBJ1-4, the V gene TRBV7-9; D is uncertain. Sequencing input: PBMCs. The CDR3 region is CASSFQGDEKLFF. In DNA form, the CDR3 reads TGTGCCAGCAGCTTCCAAGGAGATGAAAAACTGTTTTTT. Together with reference TRBV7-9 and TRBJ1-4, the CDR3 gives the full variable domain: DTGVSQNPRHKITKRGQNVTFRCDPISEHNRLYWYRQTLGQGPEFLTYFQNEAQLEKSRLLSDRFSAERPKGSFSTLEIQRTEQGDSAMYLCASSFQGDEKLFFGSGTQLSVL.